Each of the 3 T cell receptor beta chains below was sequenced from the same sample in a study of T cell responses to AZD1222 COVID-19 vaccine. Libraries were prepared by immunoSEQ multiplex PCR; TCRdb keeps only in-frame clonotypes and omits some of them. The sample holds 130,000 or so clones, 65% to 90% seen once. The material was peripheral blood, obtained 28 days after the second AZD1222 dose. These receptors were obtained from an adult who received the AZD1222 COVID-19 vaccine.

The CDR3 region is CAWSVGGGTGELFF. The CDR3 coding sequence is TGTGCCTGGAGTGTCGGCGGGGGTACCGGGGAGCTGTTTTTT. The chain carries TRBV30 and TRBJ2-2; 7 nucleotides align to TRBD2. CDR3 length equals 14 residues. Trimming removed 0 bases from V and 5 bases from J; junction bases left unmatched: 3. The germline CDR1 and CDR2 sequences are GTSNPN and SVGIG (reference sequence). Looking up the rest from reference TRBV30 and TRBJ2-2 gives the full variable domain: SQTIHQWPATLVQPVGSPLSLECTVEGTSNPNLYWYRQAAGRGLQLLFYSVGIGQISSEVPQNLSASRPQDRQFILSSKKLLLSDSGFYLCAWSVGGGTGELFFGEGSRLTVL.

The chain links TRBV18 to TRBJ2-7, with unresolved D. Germline CDR1 and CDR2: KGHSH and LQKENI. The CDR3 is 12 amino acids. The ends were cut back, 4 bases at V and 7 bases at J, with 11 bases in the middle. In nucleotides, the CDR3 is TGTGCCAGCTCACTGGATTTAGGAGAGCAGTACTTC. As protein: CASSLDLGEQYF.

This sequence joins TRBV29-1 and TRBJ2-5; D is possibly TRBD2 (6 bases). Trimming shortened V by 7 bases and J by 5 bases, and 17 bases separated the two germline ends. The CDR3 loop spans 13 amino acids. Germline assignment: CDR1 SQVTM and CDR2 ANQGSEA. The CDR3 coding sequence is TGCAGCGCCCGGCGGGGCCAGAGCGAGACCCAGTACTTC. Residues: CSARRGQSETQYF.